These 6 T cell receptor beta chains were all obtained from the same sample, sequenced in a study of blood T cell repertoires in COVID-19. This table comes from immunoSEQ multiplex PCR, and its TCRdb copy is limited to in-frame clones, with some not included. The table lists 180,000 or so clones, more than 80% of them singletons. Sequencing was done on a sample of peripheral blood. The receptors here all came from a woman aged 35 to 49 with COVID-19, enrolled during active disease.

This clone came up once. The chain joins TRBV5-1 to TRBJ1-6; D remains ambiguous. This CDR3 has 15 amino acids. Germline V gene data show CDR1 as SGHRS and CDR2 as YFSETQ. V dropped 1 base and J dropped 1 base, with 6 bases sitting between them. CDR3 in DNA: TGCGCCAGCAGCTTGTCCAGGTCCTATAATTCACCCCTCCACTTT. Encoded protein: CASSLSRSYNSPLHF.

The genes are TRBV30 and TRBJ2-6; D perhaps matches TRBD2 (6 bases). The germline V gene has CDR1 GTSNPN and CDR2 SVGIG (reference sequence). The V gene lost 4 bases and the J gene lost 1 base, with 11 bases spanning the gap. The CDR3 length is 15 residues. The CDR3 DNA follows: TGTGCCTGGAACGGACGGGGGTCTGGGGCCAACGTCCTGACTTTC. Amino acids: CAWNGRGSGANVLTF.

The chain links TRBV7-2 to TRBJ1-2; D might be TRBD1 (6 bases). V shed 6 bases and J shed 8 bases, with 22 bases lying between them. The CDR3 has 15 residues. Per the germline V gene, CDR1 is SGHTA and CDR2 is FQGNSA. The CDR3: CASRRTAKLQEGYTF. The CDR3 nucleotides are TGTGCCAGCAGGAGGACAGCTAAACTTCAGGAGGGCTACACCTTC. The variable domain in full, completed from reference TRBV7-2 and TRBJ1-2, reads GAGVSQSPSNKVTEKGKDVELRCDPISGHTALYWYRQSLGQGLEFLIYFQGNSAPDKSGLPSDRFSAERTGGSVSTLTIQRTQQEDSAVYLCASRRTAKLQEGYTFGSGTRLTVV.

The chain is built from TRBV19 and TRBJ2-6; the match to TRBD2 covers 12 bases. This CDR3 is 22 amino acids long. Germline V gene sequence: CDR1 LNHDA, CDR2 SQIVND (reference sequence). V lost 8 bases to trimming and J lost 1 base; unmatched junction nucleotides: 21. CDR3 sequence: CASSPNHRLAGARQSGANVLTF. In nucleotides, the CDR3 is TGTGCCAGTTCGCCGAATCACCGACTAGCGGGGGCCCGACAGTCTGGGGCCAACGTCCTGACTTTC.

This sequence joins TRBV7-2 and TRBJ2-7, with 12 bases fitting TRBD2. Germline values: CDR1 SGHTA, CDR2 FQGNSA. V lost 4 bases to trimming and J lost 2 bases; unmatched junction nucleotides: 3. The CDR3 contains 15 residues. The CDR3 DNA follows: TGTGCCAGCAGCTATCTAGCGGGGGGGGCCTACGAGCAGTACGTC. It codes for CASSYLAGGAYEQYV.

This chain links TRBV18 with TRBJ1-2; D remains unclear. The CDR3 loop spans 13 amino acids. Germline V CDR1 and CDR2: KGHSH, LQKENI. V dropped 6 bases and J dropped 4 bases, with 12 bases sitting between them. CDR3 sequence: CASSFDSSYGYTF. The CDR3 coding sequence is TGTGCCAGCTCTTTTGACTCCTCCTATGGCTACACCTTC.